The sequence of this T cell receptor (beta chain) was determined in a study of T cell repertoires in cytomegalovirus infection. The wider study: CMV epitopes, recently identified HLA-C-restricted and well-studied HLA-B-restricted, were used. Public TCR beta signature analysis indicated the presence of both CMV infection and matching HLA type. Study-wide findings and caveats: HLA-C-restricted TCR beta clonotypes specific for CMV led the ex vivo response. Totalled public TCR beta family frequency picked out people who carried CMV plus the relevant HLA.

TCRdb called the reads again in MiXCR, with one record for every CDR3 protein. The repertoire includes some 940,000 distinct CDR3 sequences, under 40% of them detected once, and around an eighth sits in the top ten. Remarks on this clonotype: No antigen is known for it.

Sequenced here: cultured CD8+ T cells from PBMCs, sampled from culture after CMV antigen stimulation. The receptor was derived from a human donor in good health (CMV status not recorded). Some clones in this sample may be carry-over from other donors' samples.

DNA of the CDR3: TGTGCCAGCAGCTTACAGGGGGCTCTTAATTCACCCCTCCACTTT. It codes for CASSLQGALNSPLHF. The chain employs TRBV27 and TRBJ1-6; 9 nucleotides agree with TRBD1. CDR1 and CDR2 (germline): MNHEY, SMNVEV (reference sequence). With V trimmed by 6 bases and J by 6 bases, 6 bases remained unmatched. The CDR3 is 15 amino acids.